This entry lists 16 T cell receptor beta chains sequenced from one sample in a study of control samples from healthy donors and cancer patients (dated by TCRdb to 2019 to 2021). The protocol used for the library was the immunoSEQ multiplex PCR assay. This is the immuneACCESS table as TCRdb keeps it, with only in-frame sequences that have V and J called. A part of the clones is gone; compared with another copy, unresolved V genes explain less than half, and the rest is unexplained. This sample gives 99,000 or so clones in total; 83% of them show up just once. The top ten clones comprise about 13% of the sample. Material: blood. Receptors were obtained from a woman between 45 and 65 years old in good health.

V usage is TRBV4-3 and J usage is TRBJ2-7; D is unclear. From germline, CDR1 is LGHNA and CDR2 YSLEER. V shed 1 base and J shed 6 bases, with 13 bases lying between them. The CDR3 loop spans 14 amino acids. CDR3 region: CASSQVRGDREQYF. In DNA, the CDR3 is TGCGCCAGCAGCCAAGTTCGTGGGGATCGCGAGCAGTACTTC.

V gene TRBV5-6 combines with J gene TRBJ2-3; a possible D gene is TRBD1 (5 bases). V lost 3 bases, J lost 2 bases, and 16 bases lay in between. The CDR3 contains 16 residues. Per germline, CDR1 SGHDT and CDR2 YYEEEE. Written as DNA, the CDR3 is TGTGCCAGCAGCTGGGCCGACAGCAAACCCACAGATACGCAGTATTTT. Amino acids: CASSWADSKPTDTQYF.

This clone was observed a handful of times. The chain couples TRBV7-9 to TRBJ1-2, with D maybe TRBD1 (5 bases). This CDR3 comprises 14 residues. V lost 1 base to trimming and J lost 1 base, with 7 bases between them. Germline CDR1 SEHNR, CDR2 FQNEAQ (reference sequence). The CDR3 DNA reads TGTGCCAGCAGCTTAGACAGGAGTAACTATGGCTACACCTTC. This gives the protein CASSLDRSNYGYTF.

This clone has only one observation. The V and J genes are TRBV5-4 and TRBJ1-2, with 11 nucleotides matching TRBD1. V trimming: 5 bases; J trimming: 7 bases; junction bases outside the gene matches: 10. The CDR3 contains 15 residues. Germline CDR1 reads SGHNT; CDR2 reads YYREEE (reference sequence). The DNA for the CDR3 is TGTGCCAGCAGACAAACCCGGACAGGGGGCTCTGGCTACACCTTC. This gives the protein CASRQTRTGGSGYTF.

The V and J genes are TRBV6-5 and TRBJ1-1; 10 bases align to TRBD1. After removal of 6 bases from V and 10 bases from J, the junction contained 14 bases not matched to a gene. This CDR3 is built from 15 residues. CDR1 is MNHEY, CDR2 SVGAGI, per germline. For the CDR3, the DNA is TGTGCCAGCAGAGGTATGACAGGGGGCGTAGGTGCAGCTTTCTTT. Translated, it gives CASRGMTGGVGAAFF.

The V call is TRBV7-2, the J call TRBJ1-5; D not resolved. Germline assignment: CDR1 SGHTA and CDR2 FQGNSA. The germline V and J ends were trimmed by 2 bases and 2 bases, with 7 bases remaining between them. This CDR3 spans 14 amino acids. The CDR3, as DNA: TGTGCCAGCAGCTTAATGGTGGGCAATCAGCCCCAGCATTTT. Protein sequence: CASSLMVGNQPQHF.

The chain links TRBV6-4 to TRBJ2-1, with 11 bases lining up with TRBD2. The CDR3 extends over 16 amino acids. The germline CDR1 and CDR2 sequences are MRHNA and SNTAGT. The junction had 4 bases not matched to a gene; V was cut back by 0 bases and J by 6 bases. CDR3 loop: CASSDSALAGANEQFF. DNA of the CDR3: TGTGCCAGCAGTGACTCTGCACTAGCGGGGGCCAATGAGCAGTTCTTC.

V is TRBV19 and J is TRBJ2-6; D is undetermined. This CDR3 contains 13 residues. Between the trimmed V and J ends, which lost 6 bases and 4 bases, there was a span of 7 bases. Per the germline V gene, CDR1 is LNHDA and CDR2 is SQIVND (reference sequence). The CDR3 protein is CASRLGGANVLTF. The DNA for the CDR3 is TGTGCCAGTAGGTTGGGCGGGGCCAACGTCCTGACTTTC.

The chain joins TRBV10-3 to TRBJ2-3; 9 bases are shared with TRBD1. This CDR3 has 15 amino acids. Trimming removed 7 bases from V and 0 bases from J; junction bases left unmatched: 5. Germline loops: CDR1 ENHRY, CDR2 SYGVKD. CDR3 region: CAITTGGVSTDTQYF. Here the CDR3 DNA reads TGTGCCATCACCACAGGGGGCGTGAGCACAGATACGCAGTATTTT.

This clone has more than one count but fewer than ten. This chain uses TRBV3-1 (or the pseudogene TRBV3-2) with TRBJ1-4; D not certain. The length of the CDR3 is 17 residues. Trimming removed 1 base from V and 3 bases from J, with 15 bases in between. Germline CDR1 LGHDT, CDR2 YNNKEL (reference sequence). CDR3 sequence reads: CASSQGVPTWANEKLFF. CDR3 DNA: TGTGCCAGCAGCCAAGGTGTCCCGACGTGGGCTAATGAAAAACTGTTTTTT.

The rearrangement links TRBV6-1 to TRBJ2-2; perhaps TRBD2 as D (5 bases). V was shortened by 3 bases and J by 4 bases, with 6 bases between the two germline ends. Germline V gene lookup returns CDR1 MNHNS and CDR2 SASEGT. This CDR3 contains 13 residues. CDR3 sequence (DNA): TGTGCCAGCAGTGAGGGGAGCACCGGGGAGCTGTTTTTT. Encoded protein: CASSEGSTGELFF.

CDR3 DNA sequence: TGTGCCTGCCTCCTGGGACAGTACAATGAGCAGTTCTTC. This codes for CACLLGQYNEQFF. This chain uses TRBV30 with TRBJ2-1, with 7 bases aligning to TRBD1. Losses at the gene ends were 6 bases for V and 4 bases for J; bases not matched to a gene: 6. The germline gives CDR1 GTSNPN, CDR2 SVGIG (reference sequence). The CDR3 contains 13 residues. Supplemented by reference TRBV30 and TRBJ2-1, the full variable domain reads SQTIHQWPATLVQPVGSPLSLECTVEGTSNPNLYWYRQAAGRGLQLLFYSVGIGQISSEVPQNLSASRPQDRQFILSSKKLLLSDSGFYLCACLLGQYNEQFFGPGTRLTVL.

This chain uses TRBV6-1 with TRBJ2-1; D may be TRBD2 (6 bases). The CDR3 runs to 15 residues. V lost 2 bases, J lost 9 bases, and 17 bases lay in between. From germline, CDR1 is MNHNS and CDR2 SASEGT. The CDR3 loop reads CASSERAGTGGEQFF. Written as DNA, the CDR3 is TGTGCCAGCAGTGAACGGGCGGGAACTGGTGGTGAGCAGTTCTTC.

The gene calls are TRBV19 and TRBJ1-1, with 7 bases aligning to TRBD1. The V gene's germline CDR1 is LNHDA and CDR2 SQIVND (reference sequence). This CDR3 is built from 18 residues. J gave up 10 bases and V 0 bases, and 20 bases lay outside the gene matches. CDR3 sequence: CASSIDSKPTGKYPGAFF. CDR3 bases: TGTGCCAGTAGTATAGATTCCAAACCGACAGGGAAATATCCTGGAGCTTTCTTT.

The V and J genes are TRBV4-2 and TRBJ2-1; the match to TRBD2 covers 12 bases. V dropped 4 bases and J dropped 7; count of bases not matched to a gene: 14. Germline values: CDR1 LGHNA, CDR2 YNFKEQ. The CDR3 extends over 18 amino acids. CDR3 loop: CASSPTGLSSGRGNEQFF. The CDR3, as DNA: TGTGCCAGCAGCCCGACAGGATTATCTAGCGGGAGGGGAAATGAGCAGTTCTTC.

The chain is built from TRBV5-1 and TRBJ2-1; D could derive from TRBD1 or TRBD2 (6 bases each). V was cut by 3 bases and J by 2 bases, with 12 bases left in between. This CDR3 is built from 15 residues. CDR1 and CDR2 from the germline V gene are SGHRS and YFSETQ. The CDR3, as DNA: TGCGCCAGCAGCTCCGGGGGCTCCCCCTACAATGAGCAGTTCTTC. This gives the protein CASSSGGSPYNEQFF. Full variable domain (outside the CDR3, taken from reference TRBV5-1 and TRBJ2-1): KAGVTQTPRYLIKTRGQQVTLSCSPISGHRSVSWYQQTPGQGLQFLFEYFSETQRNKGNFPGRFSGRQFSNSRSEMNVSTLELGDSALYLCASSSGGSPYNEQFFGPGTRLTVL.